The rows below give T cell receptor beta chains drawn from one sample of a study of T cell clones after liver transplantation. TCRdb's table, derived via immunoSEQ multiplex PCR, lists solely in-frame clones and lacks some. Of about 11,000 clones listed, 60% to 85% are singletons. Material: CD4+ T cells from blood, obtained less than 33 months after liver transplant. The receptor set was obtained from a human patient who received a liver transplant. Some of the T cells might come from the graft donor. Each CDR3 is given with its conserved first and last residue. The D gene is left open where the match is weak. Rows give clone size only sometimes, using once, few, many, or a class for an expanded clone.

V: TRBV29-1; size: -; J: TRBJ2-5; D: TRBD2; CDR3: CSVEGLAGEETQYF; DNA: TGCAGCGTTGAAGGACTAGCGGGGGAAGAGACCCAGTACTTC
V: TRBV9; size: few; J: TRBJ2-1; D: TRBD2; CDR3: CASSASGTSGPSSYNEQFF; DNA: TGTGCCAGCAGCGCGTCCGGGACTAGCGGGCCCAGCTCCTACAATGAGCAGTTCTTC
V: TRBV29-1; size: -; J: TRBJ2-3; D: TRBD2; CDR3: CSVGREGVLTDTQYF; DNA: TGCAGCGTTGGTCGGGAGGGGGTTTTAACAGATACGCAGTATTTT
V: TRBV10-3; size: few; J: TRBJ2-3; D: TRBD2; CDR3: CAIGEPTSGRDTQYF; DNA: TGTGCCATTGGAGAACCGACTAGCGGGAGGGATACGCAGTATTTT
V: TRBV2; size: -; J: TRBJ2-7; D: TRBD1; CDR3: CASRPGQGTEYF; DNA: TGTGCCAGCAGACCCGGACAGGGTACAGAGTACTTC
V: TRBV2; size: -; J: TRBJ2-7; D: -; CDR3: CASSERGRPGEQYF; DNA: TGTGCCAGCAGTGAGCGGGGGCGCCCGGGCGAGCAGTACTTC
V: TRBV10-1; size: -; J: TRBJ1-4; D: -; CDR3: CASSPGRGGNEKLFF; DNA: TGCGCCAGCAGCCCCGGTCGCGGGGGAAATGAAAAACTGTTTTTT
V: TRBV9; size: -; J: TRBJ1-6; D: TRBD1; CDR3: CASSVRAGGKNSPLHF; DNA: TGTGCCAGCAGCGTAAGGGCAGGGGGCAAAAACTCACCCCTCCACTTT
V: TRBV18; size: few; J: TRBJ2-1; D: TRBD2; CDR3: CASSPRELAGAYSYNEQFF; DNA: TGTGCCAGCTCACCTCGGGAACTAGCGGGGGCCTACTCCTACAATGAGCAGTTCTTC
V: TRBV5-1; size: -; J: TRBJ1-3; D: -; CDR3: CASSFGGPGNTIYF; DNA: TGCGCCAGCAGCTTTGGGGGGCCAGGAAACACCATATATTTT